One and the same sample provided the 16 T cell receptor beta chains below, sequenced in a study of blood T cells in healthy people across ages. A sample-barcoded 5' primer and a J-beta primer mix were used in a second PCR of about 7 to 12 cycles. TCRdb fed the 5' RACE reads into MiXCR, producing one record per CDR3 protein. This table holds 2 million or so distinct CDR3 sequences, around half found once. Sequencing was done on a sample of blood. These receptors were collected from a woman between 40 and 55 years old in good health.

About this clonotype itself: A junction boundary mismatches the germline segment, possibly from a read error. The chain's CDR3 is CASSLALAGRDEQFF. The CDR3 nucleotides read TGTGCTAGCAGCCTCGCTCTAGCGGGGAGGGATGAGCAGTTCTTC. V gene TRBV7-7 combines with J gene TRBJ2-1; TRBD2 matches 9 bases. Germline CDR1 is SSHAT and CDR2 is FNYEAQ (reference sequence). The CDR3 runs 15 residues.

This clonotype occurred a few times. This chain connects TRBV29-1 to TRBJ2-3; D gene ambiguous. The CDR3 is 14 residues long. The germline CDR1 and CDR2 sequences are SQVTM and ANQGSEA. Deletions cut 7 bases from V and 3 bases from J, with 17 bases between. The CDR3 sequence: CSGLARTITDTQYF. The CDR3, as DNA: TGCAGCGGCCTCGCCAGGACCATTACAGATACGCAGTATTTT.

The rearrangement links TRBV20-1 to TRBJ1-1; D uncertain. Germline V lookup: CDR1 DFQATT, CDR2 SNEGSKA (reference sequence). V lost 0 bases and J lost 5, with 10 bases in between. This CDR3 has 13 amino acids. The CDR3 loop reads CSARDSIRTEAFF. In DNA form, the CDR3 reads TGCAGTGCTAGAGATAGTATCAGAACTGAAGCTTTCTTT.

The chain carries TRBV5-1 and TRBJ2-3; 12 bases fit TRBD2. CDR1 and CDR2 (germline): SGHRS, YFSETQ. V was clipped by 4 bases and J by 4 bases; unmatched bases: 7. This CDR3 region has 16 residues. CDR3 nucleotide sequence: TGCGCCAGCAGCCCTAGGACTAGCGGGGCCCCAGATACGCAGTATTTT. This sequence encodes CASSPRTSGAPDTQYF.

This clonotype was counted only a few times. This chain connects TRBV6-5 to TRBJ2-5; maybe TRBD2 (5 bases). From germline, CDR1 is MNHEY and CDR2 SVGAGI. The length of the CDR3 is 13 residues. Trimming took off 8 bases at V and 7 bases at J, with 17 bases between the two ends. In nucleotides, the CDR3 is TGTGCCAGCCAACGGGATAGCGCGGGGACCCAGTACTTC. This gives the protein CASQRDSAGTQYF.

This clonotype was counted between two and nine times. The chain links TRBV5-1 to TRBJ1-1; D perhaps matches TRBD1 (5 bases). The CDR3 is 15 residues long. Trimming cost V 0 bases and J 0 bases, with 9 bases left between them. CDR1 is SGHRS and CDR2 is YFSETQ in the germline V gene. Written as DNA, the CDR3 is TGCGCCAGCAGCTTGGTTTCGGGGCTGAACACTGAAGCTTTCTTT. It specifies CASSLVSGLNTEAFF.

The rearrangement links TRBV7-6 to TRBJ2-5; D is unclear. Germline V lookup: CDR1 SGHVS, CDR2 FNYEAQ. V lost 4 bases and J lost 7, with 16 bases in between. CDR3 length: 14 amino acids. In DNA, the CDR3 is TGTGCCAGCAGCTCGTCAGGAACTGCTGGGACCCAGTACTTC. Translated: CASSSSGTAGTQYF.

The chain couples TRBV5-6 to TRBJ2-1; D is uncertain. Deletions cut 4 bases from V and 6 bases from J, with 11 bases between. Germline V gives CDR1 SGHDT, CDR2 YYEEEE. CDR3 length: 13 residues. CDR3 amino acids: CASSGRPSNEQFF. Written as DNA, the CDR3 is TGTGCCAGCAGCGGACGCCCGTCCAATGAGCAGTTCTTC.

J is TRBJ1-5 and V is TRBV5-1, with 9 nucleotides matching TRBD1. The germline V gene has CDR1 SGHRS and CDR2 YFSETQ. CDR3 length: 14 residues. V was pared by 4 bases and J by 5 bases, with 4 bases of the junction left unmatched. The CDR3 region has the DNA TGCGCCAGCAGCCCGGGGACAGGGTATCAGCCCCAGCATTTT. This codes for CASSPGTGYQPQHF.

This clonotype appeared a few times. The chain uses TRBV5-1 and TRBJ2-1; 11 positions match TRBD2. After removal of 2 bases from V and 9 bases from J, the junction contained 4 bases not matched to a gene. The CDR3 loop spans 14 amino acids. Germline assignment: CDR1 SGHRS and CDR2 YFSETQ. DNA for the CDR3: TGCGCCAGCAGCTTTAGCGGGGGGGGAATTGAGCAGTTCTTC. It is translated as CASSFSGGGIEQFF.

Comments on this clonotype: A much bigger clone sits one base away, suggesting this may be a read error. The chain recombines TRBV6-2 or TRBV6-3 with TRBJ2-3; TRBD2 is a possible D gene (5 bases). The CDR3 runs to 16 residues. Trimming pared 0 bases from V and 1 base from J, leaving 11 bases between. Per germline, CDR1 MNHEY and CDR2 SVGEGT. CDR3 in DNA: TGTGCCAGCAGTTACTCGTCGGGGTCCGGCACAGATACGCAGTATTTT. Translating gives CASSYSSGSGTDTQYF.

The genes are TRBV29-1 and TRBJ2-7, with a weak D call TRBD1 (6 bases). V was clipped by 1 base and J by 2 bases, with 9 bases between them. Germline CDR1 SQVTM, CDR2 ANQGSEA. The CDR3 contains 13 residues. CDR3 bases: TGCAGCGTTGAAGCCCGGGACACCTACGAGCAGTACTTC. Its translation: CSVEARDTYEQYF.

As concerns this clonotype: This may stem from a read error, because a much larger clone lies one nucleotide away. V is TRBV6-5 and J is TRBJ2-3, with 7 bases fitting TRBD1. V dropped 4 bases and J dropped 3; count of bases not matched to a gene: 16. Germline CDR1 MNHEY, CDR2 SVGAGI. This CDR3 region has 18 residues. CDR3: CASSCSIAPTGITDTQYF. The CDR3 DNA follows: TGTGCCAGCAGTTGCTCAATCGCCCCGACAGGGATAACAGATACGCAGTATTTT.

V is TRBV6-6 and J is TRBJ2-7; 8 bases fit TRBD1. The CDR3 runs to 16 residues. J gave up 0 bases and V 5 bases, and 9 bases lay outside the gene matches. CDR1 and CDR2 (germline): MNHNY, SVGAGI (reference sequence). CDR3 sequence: CASSPTRDRNSYEQYF. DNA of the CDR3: TGTGCCAGCAGTCCAACCCGGGACAGGAACTCCTACGAGCAGTACTTC.

The CDR3 region has the DNA TGTGCCAGCAGCTTCAAGGGGCAGGGATCCTACAATGAGCAGTTCTTC. This translates into CASSFKGQGSYNEQFF. The chain has TRBV5-6 and TRBJ2-1, with D possibly TRBD1 on 5 matching bases. In germline, CDR1 is SGHDT, CDR2 YYEEEE. V lost 2 bases, J lost 1 base, and 13 bases lay in between. This CDR3 spans 16 amino acids.

Written as DNA, the CDR3 is TGCAGTGCTACACCGGTAGCGGGGGGGCGATCCTACGAGCAGTACTTC. It encodes CSATPVAGGRSYEQYF. This sequence joins TRBV20-1 and TRBJ2-7; 11 nucleotides line up with TRBD2. Germline V gene sequence: CDR1 DFQATT, CDR2 SNEGSKA (reference sequence). The CDR3 covers 16 residues. Unmatched junction bases numbered 9, after V lost 4 bases and J lost 1 base.